These 19 T cell receptor beta chains were sequenced from one sample in a study of blood T cell repertoires in COVID-19. Assay used: immunoSEQ multiplex PCR; TCRdb lists only in-frame clones, some missing. There are about 86,000 clones in the sample; 80% to 90% occur only once, and over 0.95% lies in the top ten. The sequenced sample was peripheral blood. These receptors all stem from a human donor in a cohort sampled during active COVID-19.

The rearrangement uses TRBV30 and TRBJ1-5; D perhaps matches TRBD1 (5 bases). The germline V and J ends were trimmed by 0 bases and 5 bases, with 14 bases remaining between them. The germline V gene encodes CDR1 GTSNPN and CDR2 SVGIG (reference sequence). The CDR3 sequence is 15 residues long. CDR3 in DNA: TGTGCCTGGAGTGTAGGAGGGGCGGGGGATCAGCCCCAGCATTTT. Encoded protein: CAWSVGGAGDQPQHF.

CDR3 residues: CASSLAQRTGELFF. CDR3 bases: TGTGCCAGCAGCTTGGCCCAGCGGACCGGGGAGCTGTTTTTT. The chain is built from TRBV7-9 and TRBJ2-2; perhaps TRBD2 as D (5 bases). The CDR3 loop spans 14 amino acids. V was trimmed by 3 bases and J by 5 bases, leaving 10 bases between them. In germline, CDR1 is SEHNR, CDR2 FQNEAQ (reference sequence).

This sequence joins TRBV2 and TRBJ1-2, with D perhaps TRBD1 (6 bases). The CDR3 has 13 amino acids. The germline CDR1 and CDR2 sequences are SNHLY and FYNNEI. V lost 9 bases and J 2 bases, leaving 13 bases between the germline ends. The CDR3 reads CARPLDSNYGYTF. CDR3 sequence (DNA): TGTGCCAGACCCTTGGACAGCAACTATGGCTACACCTTC.

The genes are TRBV5-1 and TRBJ2-7; a weak D match, TRBD1 (6 bases). CDR3 size: 16 residues. Germline V gene lookup returns CDR1 SGHRS and CDR2 YFSETQ. V was pared by 4 bases and J by 1 base, with 18 bases between. The CDR3 region has the DNA TGCGCCAGCAGCAGGGACATTAGTGCTGGGTCCTACGAGCAGTACTTC. Its protein product is CASSRDISAGSYEQYF.

The chain links TRBV4-1 to TRBJ2-7; 7 nucleotides agree with TRBD2. The germline CDR1 and CDR2 sequences are MGHRA and YSYEKL. This CDR3 is built from 14 residues. V lost 3 bases to trimming and J lost 2 bases; unmatched junction nucleotides: 4. DNA for the CDR3: TGCGCCAGCAGCCAGTTAGCGGGTACCTACGAGCAGTACTTC. Translation: CASSQLAGTYEQYF.

This chain joins TRBV6-5 and TRBJ2-5, with a tentative D call TRBD2 (6 bases). There are 15 residues in the CDR3. The V end was cut by 6 bases, the J end by 4 bases, with 18 bases between. CDR1 and CDR2 (germline): MNHEY, SVGAGI. In DNA, the CDR3 is TGTGCCAGCAGAAACGGAGGGAGAGCGTCAGAGACCCAGTACTTC. Translated, it gives CASRNGGRASETQYF.

The chain is built from TRBV9 and TRBJ2-1; TRBD2 matches at 12 bases. V gave up 4 bases and J gave up 3 bases; unmatched junction bases: 2. CDR1 SGDLS and CDR2 YYNGEE come from the germline V gene. The CDR3 runs to 15 residues. The CDR3 DNA is TGTGCCAGCAGCACGACTAGCGGGAGCTACAATGAGCAGTTCTTC. It codes for CASSTTSGSYNEQFF.

This sequence joins TRBV11-3 and TRBJ2-7; possibly TRBD1 for D (6 bases). V dropped 3 bases and J dropped 5 bases, with 11 bases sitting between them. CDR1 and CDR2 from the germline V gene are SGHNT and YENEEA. The CDR3 contains 13 residues. The DNA of the CDR3 is TGTGCCAGCAGCTTGAACCAGGGGAACGAGCAGTACTTC. Amino acid sequence: CASSLNQGNEQYF.

By share of the sample, this clone is medium-sized (0.01 to 0.1%). The rearrangement joins TRBV7-9 to TRBJ2-1; TRBD2 matches 12 bases. Germline values: CDR1 SEHNR, CDR2 FQNEAQ (reference sequence). The length of the CDR3 is 15 residues. The V segment lost 5 bases and the J segment 5 bases; nucleotides outside the gene matches: 4. CDR3 residues: CASSEGLAGHNEQFF. CDR3 sequence (DNA): TGTGCCAGCAGCGAGGGACTAGCGGGCCACAATGAGCAGTTCTTC.

This sequence joins TRBV4-2 and TRBJ1-6, with 9 bases matching TRBD1. The CDR3 loop spans 18 amino acids. Trimming removed 1 base from V and 5 bases from J; junction bases left unmatched: 9. CDR1 is LGHNA and CDR2 is YNFKEQ in the germline V gene. The CDR3 sequence: CASSQVQGAFSNNSPLHF. CDR3 nucleotide sequence: TGTGCCAGCAGCCAAGTACAGGGGGCGTTCTCAAATAATTCACCCCTCCACTTT.

The gene calls are TRBV9 and TRBJ2-7; perhaps TRBD1 as D (5 bases). This CDR3 is built from 15 residues. Between the trimmed V and J ends, which lost 0 bases and 0 bases, there was a span of 10 bases. CDR1 and CDR2 (germline): SGDLS, YYNGEE. This CDR3 is CASSVGRADSYEQYF. Written as DNA, the CDR3 is TGTGCCAGCAGCGTAGGCAGGGCCGACTCCTACGAGCAGTACTTC. Complete variable domain (other parts from reference TRBV9 and TRBJ2-7): DSGVTQTPKHLITATGQRVTLRCSPRSGDLSVYWYQQSLDQGLQFLIQYYNGEERAKGNILERFSAQQFPDLHSELNLSSLELGDSALYFCASSVGRADSYEQYFGPGTRLTVT.

The genes are TRBV18 and TRBJ2-3, with 8 bases lining up with TRBD1. With V trimmed by 3 bases and J by 4 bases, 3 bases remained unmatched. The length of the CDR3 is 14 residues. Per germline, CDR1 KGHSH and CDR2 LQKENI. In nucleotides, the CDR3 is TGTGCCAGCTCACCGGGGACAGGAGCAGATACGCAGTATTTT. Its translation is CASSPGTGADTQYF.

This clone was seen just once. The chain couples TRBV29-1 to TRBJ2-1; 11 bases are a match to TRBD2. CDR3 size: 16 residues. Per germline, CDR1 SQVTM and CDR2 ANQGSEA. V shed 7 bases, J shed 1 base, and the junction held 9 bases outside the gene matches. The CDR3 is CSAGGLADKSYNEQFF. The CDR3 DNA sequence: TGCAGCGCGGGGGGACTAGCGGATAAGTCCTACAATGAGCAGTTCTTC.

The chain is built from TRBV28 and TRBJ1-2, with D uncertain. With 8 bases removed from V and 0 bases from J, the gap between germline ends came to 10 bases. The germline CDR1 and CDR2 sequences are MDHEN and SYDVKM. The CDR3 is 13 amino acids. Written as DNA, the CDR3 is TGTGCCAGCTTACCGTCGGCTAACTATGGCTACACCTTC. It yields the protein CASLPSANYGYTF.

The chain employs TRBV7-2 and TRBJ2-1; TRBD2 matches at 11 bases. CDR1 is SGHTA, CDR2 FQGNSA, per germline. The CDR3 loop spans 18 amino acids. The V gene end was trimmed by 2 bases and the J gene end by 1 base; junction bases not matched to a gene: 7. As DNA, the CDR3 is TGTGCCAGCAGCTTAAGGGGGGGACTAGCGGTTTCCTACAATGAGCAGTTCTTC. Amino acids: CASSLRGGLAVSYNEQFF.

This clone turned up a few times. The chain joins TRBV12-3 or TRBV12-4 to TRBJ1-5, with 7 bases aligning to TRBD1. V lost 5 bases to trimming and J lost 6 bases; unmatched junction nucleotides: 1. The CDR3 has 12 residues. The chain's CDR3 is CASSDRVQPQHF. CDR3 sequence (DNA): TGTGCCAGCAGTGACAGGGTTCAGCCCCAGCATTTT.

The chain combines TRBV7-9 with TRBJ1-5; a weak D match, TRBD1 (5 bases). V was pared by 5 bases and J by 5 bases, with 13 bases between. Germline CDR1 is SEHNR and CDR2 is FQNEAQ (reference sequence). The CDR3 is 14 residues long. This chain's CDR3 is CASSGQGRDQPQHF. The CDR3 bases are TGTGCCAGCAGCGGACAAGGGAGGGATCAGCCCCAGCATTTT.

The V and J genes are TRBV12-3 or TRBV12-4 and TRBJ1-5; the D is unclear. This CDR3 spans 13 amino acids. The V and J ends lost 5 bases and 4 bases respectively, with 9 bases between them. The chain's CDR3 is CASSRRENQPQHF. CDR3 DNA sequence: TGTGCCAGCAGTCGACGGGAAAATCAGCCCCAGCATTTT.

The chain uses TRBV6-6 and TRBJ2-1, with a possible D match to TRBD2 (6 bases). Per the germline V gene, CDR1 is MNHNY and CDR2 is SVGAGI (reference sequence). This CDR3 has 14 residues. Deletions cut 6 bases from V and 15 bases from J, with 24 bases between. The CDR3 loop is CASSPLAQKSKWFF. The CDR3 DNA is TGTGCCAGCAGCCCTCTAGCGCAAAAGTCCAAATGGTTCTTC.